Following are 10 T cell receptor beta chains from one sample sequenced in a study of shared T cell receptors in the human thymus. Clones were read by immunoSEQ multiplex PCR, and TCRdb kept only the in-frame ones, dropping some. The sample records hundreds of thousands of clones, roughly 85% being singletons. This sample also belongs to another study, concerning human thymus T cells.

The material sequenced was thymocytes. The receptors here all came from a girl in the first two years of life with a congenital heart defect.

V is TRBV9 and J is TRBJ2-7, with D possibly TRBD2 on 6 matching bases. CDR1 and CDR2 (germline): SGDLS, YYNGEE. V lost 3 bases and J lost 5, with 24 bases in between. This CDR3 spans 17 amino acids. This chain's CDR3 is CASSALPMVGGLDEQYF. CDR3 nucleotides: TGTGCCAGCAGCGCCCTCCCGATGGTGGGGGGTCTCGACGAGCAGTACTTC.

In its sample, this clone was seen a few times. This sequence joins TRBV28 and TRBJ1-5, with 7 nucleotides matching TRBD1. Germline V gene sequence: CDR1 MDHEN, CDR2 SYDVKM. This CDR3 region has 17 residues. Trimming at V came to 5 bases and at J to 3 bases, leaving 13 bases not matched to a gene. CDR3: CASSTHRGRDPNQPQHF. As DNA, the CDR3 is TGTGCCAGCAGTACCCACAGGGGTAGGGACCCCAATCAGCCCCAGCATTTT. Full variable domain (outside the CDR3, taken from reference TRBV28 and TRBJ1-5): DVKVTQSSRYLVKRTGEKVFLECVQDMDHENMFWYRQDPGLGLRLIYFSYDVKMKEKGDIPEGYSVSREKKERFSLILESASTNQTSMYLCASSTHRGRDPNQPQHFGDGTRLSIL.

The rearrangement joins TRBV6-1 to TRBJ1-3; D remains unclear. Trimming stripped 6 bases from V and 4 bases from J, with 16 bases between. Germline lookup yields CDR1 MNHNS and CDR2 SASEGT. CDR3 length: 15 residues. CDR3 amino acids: CASRLDEAGGNTIYF. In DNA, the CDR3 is TGTGCCAGCAGACTCGACGAGGCTGGGGGAAACACCATATATTTT.

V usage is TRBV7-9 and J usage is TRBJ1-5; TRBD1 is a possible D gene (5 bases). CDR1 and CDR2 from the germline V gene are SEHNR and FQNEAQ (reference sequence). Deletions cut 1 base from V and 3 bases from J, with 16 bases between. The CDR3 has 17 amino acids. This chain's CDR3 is CASSLEFPGLLNQPQHF. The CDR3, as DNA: TGTGCCAGCAGCTTAGAGTTCCCGGGACTGCTCAATCAGCCCCAGCATTTT.

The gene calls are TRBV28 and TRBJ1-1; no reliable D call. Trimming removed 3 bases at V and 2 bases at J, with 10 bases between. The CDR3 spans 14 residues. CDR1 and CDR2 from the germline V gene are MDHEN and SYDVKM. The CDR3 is CASSLANHNTEAFF. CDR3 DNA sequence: TGTGCCAGCAGTTTGGCCAATCATAACACTGAAGCTTTCTTT.

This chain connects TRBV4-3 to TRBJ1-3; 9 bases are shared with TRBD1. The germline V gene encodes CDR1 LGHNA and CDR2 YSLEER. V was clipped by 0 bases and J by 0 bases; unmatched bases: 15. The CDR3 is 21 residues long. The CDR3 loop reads CASSQDVGRTGARYSGNTIYF. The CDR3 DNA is TGCGCCAGCAGCCAAGATGTTGGGAGGACAGGGGCACGTTACTCTGGAAACACCATATATTTT.

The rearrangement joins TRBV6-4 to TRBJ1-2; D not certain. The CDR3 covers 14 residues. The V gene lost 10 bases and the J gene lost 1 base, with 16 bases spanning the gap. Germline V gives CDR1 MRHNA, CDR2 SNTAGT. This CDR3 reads CATPLIDNNYGYTF. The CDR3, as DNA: TGTGCCACCCCTCTTATAGACAATAACTATGGCTACACCTTC.

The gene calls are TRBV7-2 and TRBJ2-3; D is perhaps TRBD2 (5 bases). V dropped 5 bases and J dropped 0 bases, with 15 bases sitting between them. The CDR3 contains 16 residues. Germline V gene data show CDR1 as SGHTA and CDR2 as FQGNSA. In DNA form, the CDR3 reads TGTGCCAGCAGCCCGCCCCGGGATTACAGCACAGATACGCAGTATTTT. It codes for CASSPPRDYSTDTQYF.

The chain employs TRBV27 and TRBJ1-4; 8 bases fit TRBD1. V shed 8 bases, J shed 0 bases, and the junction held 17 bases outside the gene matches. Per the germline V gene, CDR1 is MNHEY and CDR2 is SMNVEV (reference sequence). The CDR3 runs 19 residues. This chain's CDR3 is CASGIRDRLTGSTNEKLFF. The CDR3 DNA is TGTGCCAGCGGTATTCGGGACAGGTTAACGGGATCAACTAATGAAAAACTGTTTTTT.

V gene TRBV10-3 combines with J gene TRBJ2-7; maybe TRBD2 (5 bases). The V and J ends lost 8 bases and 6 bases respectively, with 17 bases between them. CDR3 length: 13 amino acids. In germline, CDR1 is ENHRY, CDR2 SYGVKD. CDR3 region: CAIGGGPTFEQYF. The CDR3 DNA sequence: TGTGCCATCGGCGGCGGGCCTACCTTCGAGCAGTACTTC.